The TCR beta chain under discussion was sequenced for a study of blood T cell repertoires in COVID-19 (dated by TCRdb to 2018 to 2020). Describing the broader study: The collaborator samples originated in the United States, Italy and Spain and spanned the acute and convalescent phases of COVID-19. The samples were drawn from the first 160 participants of the ongoing ImmuneRACE study and from 950 to 1,500 subjects provided by 6 global collaborators. The dataset comprised deeply sampled blood TCRbeta repertoires from subjects exposed to, actively infected with, or recovered from COVID-19. The prospective study material was composed of cDNA or gDNA derived from T cells, B-cell-depleted T cells, or PBMCs. HLA class I and class II types, where available, came from metadata supplied by the sample provider rather than from assay-based typing. The repertoires were released in a freely available public database meant as a resource for research on the immune response to SARS-CoV-2. The sample metadata nearly always contained a de-identified subject ID, COVID-19 status, age in years and sex. On the study overall, not on this receptor specifically: The amount of clinical and demographic metadata varied by source and participant and was provided uncurated.

TCRbeta CDR3 regions were amplified from genomic DNA using the immunoSEQ Assay, a bias-controlled multiplex PCR. From the authors' description of their analysis: Nucleated cell counts per sample were estimated from amplification of reference gene primers within the assay. To quantify the absolute abundance of each unique TCRbeta CDR3 rearrangement, sequence reads were collapsed and filtered. For each sample, productive Simpson clonality was calculated as the square root of Simpson's diversity index over productive rearrangements. Entries here come from immuneACCESS through TCRdb and include only in-frame sequences with V and J called. Some clones fail to appear in such tables; in the studies checked, an unresolved V gene covers under half of the shortfall, and the cause of the remainder is unknown. V, J and clone size were drawn from that table, and D and trimming were deduced from the DNA. The sample table shows tens of thousands of clones, and more than 80% are seen once. The ten top clones hold over 1.2% of the sample.

V is reduced by 5 bases and J by 7 bases, leaving a spacing of 12 bases between them. From the germline V gene (reference sequence), CDR1 is LNHDA and CDR2 is SQIVND. The CDR3, from cysteine to phenylalanine, totals 13 residues. Only the CDR3 DNA stays, 39 bases, in frame from base 1. Each collaborating institution followed its own protocols to collect whole blood in K2EDTA tubes. For TCRbeta analysis, collaborators shipped samples in one of three forms: frozen whole blood, isolated PBMCs, or DNA extracted from either of those sample types. As concerns this clone: The specificity of this receptor is unknown. Per-base quality was not reported, and no clone a single base away is much larger than it.

Sequences were obtained from peripheral blood. Recombination connected TRBV19 to TRBJ1-5; the D gene identity is not certain. The sequence derives from a man in his 60s with acute or convalescent COVID-19. This receptor carries the CDR3 CASSGEYSQPQHF. The DNA sequence follows: TGTGCCAGTAGTGGGGAGTATTCACAGCCCCAGCATTTT.